Described below is a single T cell receptor beta chain sequence and its context. Its antigen remains unidentified. These data come from a study of T-cell reconstitution after alpha-beta-depleted transplantation in children. Study findings and constraints: Roughly two months post-transplant, alpha-beta T cells reportedly originated from several hundred graft clones that had expanded. Most T-cell counts and diversity one year after the transplant came from T cells that were newly produced. Some patients owed their high day-60 TCRbeta diversity to surviving recipient T cells and thymic progenitors.

This sample's TCRbeta library carried unique molecular identifier barcodes. TCRdb passed the PCR reads through MiXCR, listing each CDR3 protein once. Of about 490,000 distinct CDR3 sequences in the sample, about 10% were seen once. The source of this sequence is a child aged 2 to 15 with inherited bone marrow failure, due to receive a stem cell transplant. The sequencing here drew on PBMCs, taken before TCRalphabeta/CD19-depleted stem cell transplant.

The CDR3 bases are TGTGCCAGCAGCGTTCCAGGGCACAATGAGCAGTTCTTC. This codes for CASSVPGHNEQFF. The chain employs TRBV9 and TRBJ2-1, with TRBD1 as a possible D gene (5 bases). With 2 bases removed from V and 5 bases from J, the gap between germline ends came to 8 bases. The CDR3 totals 13 residues. Germline V gene lookup returns CDR1 SGDLS and CDR2 YYNGEE.